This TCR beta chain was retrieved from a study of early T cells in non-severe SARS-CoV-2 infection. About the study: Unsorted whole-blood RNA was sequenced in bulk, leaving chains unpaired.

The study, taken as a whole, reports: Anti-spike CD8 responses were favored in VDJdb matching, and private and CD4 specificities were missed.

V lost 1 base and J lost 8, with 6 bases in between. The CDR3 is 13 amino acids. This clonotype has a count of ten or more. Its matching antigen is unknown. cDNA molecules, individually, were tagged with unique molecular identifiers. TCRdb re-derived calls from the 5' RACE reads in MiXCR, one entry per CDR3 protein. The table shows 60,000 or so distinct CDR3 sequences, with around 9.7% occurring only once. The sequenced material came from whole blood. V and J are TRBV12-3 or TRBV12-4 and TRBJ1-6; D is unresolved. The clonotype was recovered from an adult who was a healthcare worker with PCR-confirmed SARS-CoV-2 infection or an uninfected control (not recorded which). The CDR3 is CASSLVADSPLHF. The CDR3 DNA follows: TGTGCCAGCAGTTTAGTGGCGGATTCACCCCTCCACTTT.